These 10 T cell receptor beta chains share one sample of origin, sequenced in a study of T cells after yellow fever vaccination. Each CDR3 protein gets one entry after TCRdb re-called the 5' RACE reads with MiXCR. The sample contains a few hundred thousand distinct CDR3 sequences, about 6% of which appear only once. The sequencing used PBMCs, collected 5 days after the yellow fever booster vaccination. Every receptor here comes from a man younger than 40 who received the YFV17D yellow fever vaccine.

The CDR3 nucleotides read TGCAGTGCTAGAGGGTCGGATACCGCTAACTATGGCTACACCTTC. Translated, it gives CSARGSDTANYGYTF. The chain uses TRBV20-1 and TRBJ1-2; no clear D. In germline, CDR1 is DFQATT, CDR2 SNEGSKA (reference sequence). The CDR3 consists of 15 residues. Between the trimmed V and J ends, which lost 1 base and 0 bases, there was a span of 12 bases.

This clonotype was detected only a few times. The chain employs TRBV6-1 and TRBJ2-7, with TRBD2 matching over 7 bases. After removal of 7 bases from V and 3 bases from J, the junction contained 9 bases not matched to a gene. The CDR3 runs to 14 residues. In germline, CDR1 is MNHNS, CDR2 SASEGT. CDR3 region: CASTLSRDYYEQYF. The CDR3 bases are TGTGCCAGCACCCTTAGCCGGGACTACTACGAGCAGTACTTC.

CDR3 protein: CASSQVAGAGEQFF. CDR3 DNA: TGTGCCAGCAGCCAAGTTGCGGGAGCTGGTGAGCAGTTCTTC. The rearrangement uses TRBV3-1 and TRBJ2-1; 7 positions agree with TRBD2. The CDR3 spans 14 residues. Germline V lookup: CDR1 LGHDT, CDR2 YNNKEL (reference sequence). Trimming cost V 1 base and J 9 bases; bases outside gene matches: 6.

This clonotype was detected a few times. The rearrangement links TRBV18 to TRBJ2-3; D is undetermined. This CDR3 spans 15 amino acids. V lost 2 bases and J 1 base, leaving 10 bases between the germline ends. Germline values: CDR1 KGHSH, CDR2 LQKENI. In DNA form, the CDR3 reads TGTGCCAGCTCACCAAACAGACCGGGCACAGATACGCAGTATTTT. This codes for CASSPNRPGTDTQYF.

This clonotype was counted many times. The rearrangement joins TRBV14 to TRBJ2-7; tentatively, D is TRBD1 (6 bases). This CDR3 is 15 amino acids long. Trimming stripped 2 bases from V and 6 bases from J, with 17 bases between. Germline CDR1 reads SGHDN; CDR2 reads FVKESK. For the CDR3, the DNA is TGTGCCAGCAGCCAATCCAGAACAGGGTTCGGCGAGCAGTACTTC. Translation gives CASSQSRTGFGEQYF.

A few counts support this clonotype. At one of its ends the junction is not consistent with the germline gene, which may arise from a read error. This CDR3 is CASTGLAGVADTLYF. The DNA of the CDR3 is TGTGCCAGCACCGGACTAGCGGGAGTGGCAGATACGCTGTATTTT. This chain joins TRBV7-2 and TRBJ2-3; 13 bases line up with TRBD2. Germline V gene sequence: CDR1 SGHTA, CDR2 FQGNSA. CDR3 length: 15 residues.

This clonotype occurred many times. The chain carries TRBV7-6 and TRBJ2-1, with TRBD1 as a possible D gene (5 bases). V was pared by 3 bases and J by 8 bases, with 11 bases between. In germline, CDR1 is SGHVS, CDR2 FNYEAQ. This CDR3 has 13 residues. CDR3 bases: TGTGCCAGCAGCTTGACAGATCAGGATGAGCAGTTCTTC. Its translation: CASSLTDQDEQFF.

This clonotype was counted ten times or more. The DNA of the CDR3 is TGTGCCGCACGTGGACTAGCGGGAGAGAGCTCCTACAATGAGCAGTTCTTC. Encoded protein: CAARGLAGESSYNEQFF. V and J are TRBV6-1 and TRBJ2-1; TRBD2 agrees at 13 bases. This CDR3 has 17 amino acids. V lost 11 bases and J lost 0; bases outside the gene matches: 10. From germline, CDR1 is MNHNS and CDR2 SASEGT.

The J gene is TRBJ2-7, the V gene TRBV7-2, with TRBD2 matching over 8 bases. The junction had 9 bases not matched to a gene; V was cut back by 5 bases and J by 0 bases. The CDR3 runs 16 residues. The germline CDR1 and CDR2 sequences are SGHTA and FQGNSA. CDR3 DNA: TGTGCCAGCAGCGCTAAAGGTAGCGGGACCTCCTACGAGCAGTACTTC. Translating gives CASSAKGSGTSYEQYF.

The V call is TRBV20-1, the J call TRBJ2-1, with D possibly matching TRBD2 (6 bases). The V gene's germline CDR1 is DFQATT and CDR2 SNEGSKA (reference sequence). The CDR3 consists of 15 residues. Trimming removed 3 bases from V and 9 bases from J, with 21 bases in between. Here the CDR3 DNA reads TGCAGTGCTAGGACGGACCGGGAGTCCTTCTTTGAGCAGTTCTTC. Encoded protein: CSARTDRESFFEQFF.